These T cell receptor beta chains were read from a single sample in a study of cytomegalovirus exposure and HLA in healthy donors. TCRdb keeps only in-frame clones here, not all; method: immunoSEQ multiplex PCR. The sample yields about 180,000 clones, approximately 80% seen once. Source material: PBMCs. The receptors were gathered from a woman in her forties or fifties in good health and CMV-seronegative. Both conserved end residues are part of each CDR3. The D gene is left open where the match is weak. For some rows the clone size is stated as once, few or many, or as a class when expanded; others skip it.

clone_size,v_call,cdr3_length,j_call,d_call,cdr3_aa,cdr3_nt
few,TRBV5-5,12,TRBJ1-1,.,CASSLLNTEAFF,TGTGCCAGCAGCCTCCTGAACACTGAAGCTTTCTTT
.,TRBV7-2,14,TRBJ2-5,.,CASSSQSSQETQYF,TGTGCCAGCAGTTCGCAAAGCTCCCAAGAGACCCAGTACTTC
.,TRBV18,15,TRBJ2-1,TRBD2,CASSSWTSGIDEQFF,TGTGCCAGCTCCTCATGGACTAGCGGGATTGATGAGCAGTTCTTC
.,TRBV15,16,TRBJ2-7,TRBD1,CATSRGRDRVVNEQYF,TGTGCCACCAGCAGAGGCCGGGACAGGGTCGTGAACGAGCAGTACTTC
.,TRBV2,17,TRBJ2-2,TRBD1,CASSDEDPGGAAGELFF,TGTGCCAGCAGTGATGAGGATCCAGGGGGCGCGGCCGGGGAGCTGTTTTTT
few,TRBV19,15,TRBJ1-4,.,CALHTGRGDNEKLFF,TGTGCCCTCCACACCGGGCGGGGCGATAATGAAAAACTGTTTTTT
.,TRBV5-1,17,TRBJ2-1,TRBD2,CASSLTSGRYFYNEQFF,TGCGCCAGCAGCCTGACTAGCGGGAGATATTTTTACAATGAGCAGTTCTTC
.,TRBV10-2,14,TRBJ2-5,TRBD1,CASIGGRGTETQYF,TGCGCCAGCATAGGGGGCAGGGGCACAGAGACCCAGTACTTC
few,TRBV28,15,TRBJ1-5,.,CASSASQGFNQPQHF,TGTGCCAGCAGTGCGTCACAGGGTTTCAATCAGCCCCAGCATTTT
.,TRBV10-1,13,TRBJ1-1,TRBD1,CASSRGQGEEAFF,TGCGCCAGCAGCCGGGGACAGGGGGAAGAAGCTTTCTTT
.,TRBV9,16,TRBJ1-4,.,CASSVGGGATNEKLFF,TGTGCCAGCAGCGTAGGAGGAGGTGCAACTAATGAAAAACTGTTTTTT
.,TRBV10-2,14,TRBJ1-5,TRBD1,CASSQTGWGQPQHF,TGCGCCAGCAGCCAGACAGGGTGGGGACAGCCCCAGCATTTT
.,TRBV19,15,TRBJ1-1,.,CASSPRGTKNTEAFF,TGTGCCAGTAGTCCACGGGGGACGAAGAACACTGAAGCTTTCTTT
few,TRBV7-7,16,TRBJ2-1,TRBD2,CASSLGGTSGYNEQFF,TGTGCCAGCAGCCTAGGAGGGACTAGCGGATACAATGAGCAGTTCTTC
.,TRBV28,11,TRBJ2-7,.,CAIDSGSAQYF,TGTGCCATAGATAGCGGAAGTGCGCAGTACTTC
.,TRBV29-1,13,TRBJ2-5,.,CSVDRGAQETQYF,TGCAGCGTTGACAGGGGGGCCCAAGAGACCCAGTACTTC
.,TRBV7-2,14,TRBJ1-5,.,CASSLALNNQPQHF,TGTGCCAGCAGTTTAGCCCTAAACAATCAGCCCCAGCATTTT
.,TRBV6-1,15,TRBJ2-7,.,CASSETGSLPYEQYF,TGTGCCAGCAGTGAAACGGGTAGTCTGCCCTACGAGCAGTACTTC
.,TRBV28,15,TRBJ2-5,TRBD1,CASSFPDRGRETQYF,TGTGCCAGCAGTTTCCCCGACAGGGGAAGAGAGACCCAGTACTTC
.,TRBV5-1,15,TRBJ2-1,TRBD2,CASSLDGTNVDEQFF,TGCGCCAGCAGCTTGGACGGGACTAACGTAGATGAGCAGTTCTTC
.,TRBV6-5,16,TRBJ2-2,TRBD2,CASSYLRGGNTGELFF,TGTGCCAGCAGTTACTTACGGGGGGGGAACACCGGGGAGCTGTTTTTT
.,TRBV4-1,11,TRBJ2-7,.,CASSLAGEQYF,TGCGCCAGCAGCCTGGCGGGCGAGCAGTACTTC
.,TRBV27,13,TRBJ2-2,TRBD2,CASSWTSSGELFF,TGTGCCAGCAGTTGGACTAGCTCCGGGGAGCTGTTTTTT
once,TRBV7-8,15,TRBJ2-1,TRBD1,CASSRDSSYYNEQFF,TGTGCCAGCAGCCGGGACAGTTCATACTACAATGAGCAGTTCTTC
.,TRBV5-1,17,TRBJ2-1,.,CASETRPGSIGVNEQFF,TGCGCCAGTGAGACTAGGCCAGGGAGCATCGGCGTTAATGAGCAGTTCTTC
few,TRBV5-4,15,TRBJ2-7,TRBD1,CASSLRQGGYSEQYF,TGTGCCAGCAGCTTGCGACAGGGCGGGTATAGCGAGCAGTACTTC
.,TRBV6-5,14,TRBJ2-1,.,CASSYSAGRNEQFF,TGTGCCAGCAGTTACTCGGCGGGGAGGAATGAGCAGTTCTTC
.,TRBV28,13,TRBJ2-7,.,CASNNGLIYEQYF,TGTGCCAGCAATAACGGACTAATATACGAGCAGTACTTC
.,TRBV29-1,13,TRBJ2-2,.,CSVKGFSPGELFF,TGCAGCGTTAAGGGGTTCAGCCCCGGGGAGCTGTTTTTT
.,TRBV7-9,16,TRBJ2-7,TRBD1,CASSSYTGGLTIWQYF,TGTGCCAGCAGCTCATATACAGGGGGATTAACGATATGGCAGTACTTC
once,TRBV11-2,14,TRBJ1-1,TRBD1,CASSLDLTGYRAFF,TGTGCCAGCAGCTTAGATCTGACAGGGTATAGAGCTTTCTTT
.,TRBV4-1,16,TRBJ1-5,.,CASSQGSGANNQPQHF,TGCGCCAGCAGCCAAGGTTCAGGGGCGAACAATCAGCCCCAGCATTTT
.,TRBV28,14,TRBJ2-1,.,CASSLDRSYNEQFF,TGTGCCAGCAGTCTAGACAGGTCCTACAATGAGCAGTTCTTC
.,TRBV5-6,16,TRBJ2-3,TRBD2,CASSPPGLARTDTQYF,TGTGCCAGCAGCCCGCCGGGACTAGCGCGTACAGATACGCAGTATTTT
.,TRBV7-2,13,TRBJ2-3,.,CASSAYRADTQYF,TGTGCCAGCAGCGCGTACAGGGCAGATACGCAGTATTTT
.,TRBV19,15,TRBJ2-3,.,CASRGTLGGTDTQYF,TGTGCCAGTCGAGGGACACTTGGGGGCACAGATACGCAGTATTTT
.,TRBV28,16,TRBJ2-3,TRBD1,CASSLGAGGQLDTQYF,TGTGCCAGCAGTTTGGGGGCAGGGGGTCAACTAGATACGCAGTATTTT
.,TRBV28,14,TRBJ1-1,.,CASSTSGGAPEAFF,TGTGCCAGCAGTACGTCCGGGGGGGCCCCTGAAGCTTTCTTT
once,TRBV11-2,15,TRBJ2-5,.,CASTRRQVFSEDQYF,TGTGCCAGCACCCGGAGACAGGTCTTCAGCGAGGACCAGTACTTC
.,TRBV7-9,19,TRBJ2-3,TRBD1,CASSYAYDRTGLGPDTQYF,TGTGCCAGCAGTTATGCTTACGACCGGACAGGTCTTGGGCCAGATACGCAGTATTTT
.,TRBV5-1,16,TRBJ1-3,.,CASSPGGTSTGNTIYF,TGCGCCAGCAGCCCGGGGGGGACTTCCACTGGAAACACCATATATTTT
.,TRBV29-1,13,TRBJ1-1,.,CSVRSHRNTEAFF,TGCAGCGTCCGAAGTCACAGGAACACTGAAGCTTTCTTT
.,TRBV6-1,14,TRBJ1-4,.,CASSRQEEGEKLFF,TGTGCCAGCAGCAGACAGGAGGAAGGGGAAAAACTGTTTTTT
.,TRBV28,17,TRBJ2-5,TRBD1,CASSLRGIRTGQETQYF,TGCGCCAGCAGTTTAAGGGGTATTAGGACAGGGCAAGAGACCCAGTACTTC